This T cell receptor (beta chain) originates from a study of neurological immune-mediated disorders. Study observations and caveats: Sharing of CDR3 amino acid sequences among expanded clones across subjects was absent, suggesting private repertoires in all groups. Neither clinical nor MRI features were associated with the multiple sclerosis repertoire cluster.

This clonotype was counted between two and nine times. Its antigen remains unknown. A much larger clone lies a single base off, so this may be a read error. MiXCR, run by TCRdb on the 5' RACE reads, gives a single entry per CDR3 protein. The data contain 70,000 or so distinct CDR3 sequences, approximately 3.3% of them singletons. Trimming cost V 3 bases and J 0 bases, with 12 bases left between them. The CDR3 spans 16 residues. CDR1 is KGHSH and CDR2 is LQKENI in the germline V gene. The clonotype comes from a woman aged 50 to 65 with multiple sclerosis. The sequenced sample consisted of PBMCs. The chain links TRBV18 to TRBJ2-1; D not certain. CDR3 coding DNA: TGTGCCAGCTCACCCCTAGACCCGAGCTCCTACAATGAGCAGTTCTTC. Its translation: CASSPLDPSSYNEQFF.